This T cell receptor (beta chain) derives from a study of T cell responses to AZD1222 COVID-19 vaccine. Here immunoSEQ multiplex PCR was the method, and the copy in TCRdb shows in-frame clones only, minus some. The sample includes about 180,000 clones, approximately 90% of them seen just once. Per the germline V gene, CDR1 is SGHDN and CDR2 is FVKESK. V lost 2 bases, J lost 0 bases, and 9 bases lay in between. The CDR3 covers 15 residues. V is TRBV14 and J is TRBJ2-3; D unclear. The sample was peripheral blood, taken on day 0 of AZD1222 vaccination. This TCR derives from an adult in good health. The CDR3 nucleotides read TGTGCCAGCAGCCAATCCTTTTCTAGCACAGATACGCAGTATTTT. It is translated as CASSQSFSSTDTQYF.